This is a list of T cell receptor beta chains from one sample in a study of cytomegalovirus exposure and HLA in healthy donors. Libraries were prepared by immunoSEQ multiplex PCR; TCRdb keeps only in-frame clonotypes and omits some of them. Here the sample spans 150,000 to 200,000 clones, 79% being singletons. The source material was PBMCs. These receptors all come from a woman aged 25-40 years in good health and CMV-seropositive. CDR3s include the opening cysteine and the closing phenylalanine or tryptophan. D genes are given only for firm matches. A clone size is listed for some rows: how often the clone was seen (once, few, many), or a class if it is expanded.

clone_size: -
j_call: TRBJ1-2
v_call: TRBV14
d_call: -
cdr3_aa: CASSQVTSLTDYTF
cdr3_nt: TGTGCCAGCAGCCAAGTAACCTCGTTGACAGACTACACCTTC

clone_size: -
j_call: TRBJ1-1
v_call: TRBV29-1
d_call: -
cdr3_aa: CSVPLEAFF
cdr3_nt: TGCAGCGTTCCCTTAGAAGCTTTCTTT

clone_size: -
j_call: TRBJ2-7
v_call: TRBV7-2
d_call: TRBD1
cdr3_aa: CASSLVAGQGLYEQYF
cdr3_nt: TGTGCCAGCAGCTTGGTCGCGGGACAGGGCCTCTACGAGCAGTACTTC

clone_size: -
j_call: TRBJ2-1
v_call: TRBV4-3
d_call: -
cdr3_aa: CASSPGTYYNEQFF
cdr3_nt: TGCGCCAGCAGCCCCGGGACTTATTACAATGAGCAGTTCTTC

clone_size: -
j_call: TRBJ1-2
v_call: TRBV4-1
d_call: -
cdr3_aa: CASSQVPGRINYGYTF
cdr3_nt: TGCGCCAGCAGCCAAGTCCCCGGGAGGATTAACTATGGCTACACCTTC

clone_size: -
j_call: TRBJ2-5
v_call: TRBV21-1
d_call: -
cdr3_aa: CASRGSRVPQETQYF
cdr3_nt: TGTGCCAGCAGGGGGTCGCGGGTGCCCCAAGAGACCCAGTACTTC

clone_size: -
j_call: TRBJ2-7
v_call: TRBV11-2
d_call: TRBD2
cdr3_aa: CASSLASGSNEQYF
cdr3_nt: TGTGCCAGCAGCTTAGCTAGCGGGAGTAACGAGCAGTACTTC

clone_size: -
j_call: TRBJ2-1
v_call: TRBV20-1
d_call: -
cdr3_aa: CSTNRGREQFF
cdr3_nt: TGCAGTACGAATCGTGGGAGGGAGCAGTTCTTC

clone_size: -
j_call: TRBJ1-4
v_call: TRBV7-2
d_call: TRBD1
cdr3_aa: CASSFGTGGKLFF
cdr3_nt: TGTGCCAGCAGCTTCGGGACAGGGGGAAAACTGTTTTTT

clone_size: few
j_call: TRBJ2-7
v_call: TRBV4-1
d_call: -
cdr3_aa: CASSQEGPRDFSYEQYF
cdr3_nt: TGCGCCAGCAGCCAAGAGGGCCCCCGGGATTTCTCCTACGAGCAGTACTTC

clone_size: -
j_call: TRBJ2-4
v_call: TRBV10-1
d_call: -
cdr3_aa: CARPQGVSKNIQYF
cdr3_nt: TGCGCCAGACCACAGGGAGTTTCCAAAAACATTCAGTACTTC

clone_size: -
j_call: TRBJ2-3
v_call: TRBV5-4
d_call: TRBD2
cdr3_aa: CASSWGSAERGDHTDTQYF
cdr3_nt: TGTGCCAGCAGCTGGGGTTCGGCGGAGCGGGGGGATCACACAGATACGCAGTATTTT

clone_size: once
j_call: TRBJ2-1
v_call: TRBV10-3
d_call: TRBD2
cdr3_aa: CAISVRERGGHEQFF
cdr3_nt: TGTGCCATCAGTGTGAGAGAGCGGGGGGGCCATGAGCAGTTCTTC